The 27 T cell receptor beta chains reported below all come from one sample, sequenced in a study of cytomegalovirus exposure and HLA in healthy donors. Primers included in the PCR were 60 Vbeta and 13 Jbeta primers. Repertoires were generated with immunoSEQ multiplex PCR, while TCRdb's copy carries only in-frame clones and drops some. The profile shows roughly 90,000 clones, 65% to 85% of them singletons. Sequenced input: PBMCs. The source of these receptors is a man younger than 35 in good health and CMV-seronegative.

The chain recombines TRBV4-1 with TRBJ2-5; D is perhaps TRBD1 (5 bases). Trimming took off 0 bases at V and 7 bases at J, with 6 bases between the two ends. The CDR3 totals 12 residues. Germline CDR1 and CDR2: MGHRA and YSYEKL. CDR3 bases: TGCGCCAGCAGCCAAGAAAGGGGGACCCAGTACTTC. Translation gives CASSQERGTQYF.

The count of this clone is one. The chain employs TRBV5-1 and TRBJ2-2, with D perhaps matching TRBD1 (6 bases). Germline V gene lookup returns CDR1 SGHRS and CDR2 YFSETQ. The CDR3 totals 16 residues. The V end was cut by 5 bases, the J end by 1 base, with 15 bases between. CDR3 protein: CASSGGRSLNTGELFF. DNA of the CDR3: TGCGCCAGCAGTGGGGGCCGTAGCCTGAACACCGGGGAGCTGTTTTTT. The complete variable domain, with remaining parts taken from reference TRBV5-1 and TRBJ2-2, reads KAGVTQTPRYLIKTRGQQVTLSCSPISGHRSVSWYQQTPGQGLQFLFEYFSETQRNKGNFPGRFSGRQFSNSRSEMNVSTLELGDSALYLCASSGGRSLNTGELFFGEGSRLTVL.

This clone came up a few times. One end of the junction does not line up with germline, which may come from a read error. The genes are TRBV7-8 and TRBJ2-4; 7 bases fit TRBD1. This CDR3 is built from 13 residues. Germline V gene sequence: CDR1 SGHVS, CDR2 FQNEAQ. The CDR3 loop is CASSFHGTAAPFF. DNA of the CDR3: TGTGCCAGCAGCTTCCACGGGACAGCCGCTCCCTTCTTC.

The CDR3 DNA reads as TGTGCCAGCAGTTACTCGTTCCCCCCAGGCCATGGCTACACCTTC. Translation: CASSYSFPPGHGYTF. The chain joins TRBV6-5 to TRBJ1-2; no firm D call. Per germline, CDR1 MNHEY and CDR2 SVGAGI. The CDR3 runs to 15 residues. The V end was cut by 0 bases, the J end by 6 bases, with 14 bases between.

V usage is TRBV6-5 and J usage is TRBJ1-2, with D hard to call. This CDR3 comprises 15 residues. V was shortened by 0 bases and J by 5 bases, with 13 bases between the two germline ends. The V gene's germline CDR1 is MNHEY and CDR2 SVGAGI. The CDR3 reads CASSYSSPELYGYTF. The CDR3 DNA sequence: TGTGCCAGCAGTTACTCGAGTCCGGAACTATATGGCTACACCTTC.

The CDR3 nucleotides are TGTGCCATCAGTGAGACGACAGGGTCAGCCACTGAAGCTTTCTTT. This gives the protein CAISETTGSATEAFF. The gene calls are TRBV10-3 and TRBJ1-1, with 7 positions matching TRBD1. The trim removed 2 bases at V and 4 bases at J, leaving 7 bases unmatched. From germline, CDR1 is ENHRY and CDR2 SYGVKD. This CDR3 comprises 15 residues.

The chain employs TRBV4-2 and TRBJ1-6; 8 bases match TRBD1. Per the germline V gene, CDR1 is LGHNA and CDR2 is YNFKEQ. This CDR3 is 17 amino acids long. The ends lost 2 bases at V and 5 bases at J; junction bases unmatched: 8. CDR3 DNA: TGTGCCAGCAGCCAACGGGGACCGGGACAGGATAATTCACCCCTCCACTTT. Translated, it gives CASSQRGPGQDNSPLHF.

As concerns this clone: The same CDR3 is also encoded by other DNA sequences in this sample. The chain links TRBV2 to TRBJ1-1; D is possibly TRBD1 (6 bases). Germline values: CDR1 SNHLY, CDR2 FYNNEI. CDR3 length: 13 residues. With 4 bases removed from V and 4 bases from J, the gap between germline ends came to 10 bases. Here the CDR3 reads CASSAGEGTEAFF. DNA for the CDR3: TGTGCCAGCAGTGCAGGGGAGGGCACTGAAGCTTTCTTT. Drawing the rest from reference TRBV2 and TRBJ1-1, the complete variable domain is EPEVTQTPSHQVTQMGQEVILRCVPISNHLYFYWYRQILGQKVEFLVSFYNNEISEKSEIFDDQFSVERPDGSNFTLKIRSTKLEDSAMYFCASSAGEGTEAFFGQGTRLTVV.

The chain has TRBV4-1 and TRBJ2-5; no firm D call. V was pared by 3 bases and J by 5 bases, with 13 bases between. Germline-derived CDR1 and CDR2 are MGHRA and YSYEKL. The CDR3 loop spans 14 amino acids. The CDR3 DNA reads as TGCGCCAGCAGCCAGGTACTATGGGTGGAGACCCAGTACTTC. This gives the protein CASSQVLWVETQYF.

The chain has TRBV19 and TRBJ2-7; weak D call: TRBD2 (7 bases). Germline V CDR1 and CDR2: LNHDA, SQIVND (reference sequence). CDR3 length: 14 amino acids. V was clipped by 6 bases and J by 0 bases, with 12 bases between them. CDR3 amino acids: CASRPGGISYEQYF. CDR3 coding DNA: TGTGCCAGTAGACCGGGGGGCATCTCCTACGAGCAGTACTTC.

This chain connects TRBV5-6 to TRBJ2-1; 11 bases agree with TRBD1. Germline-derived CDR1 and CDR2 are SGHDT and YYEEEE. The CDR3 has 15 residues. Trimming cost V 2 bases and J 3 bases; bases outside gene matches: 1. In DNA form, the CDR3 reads TGTGCCAGCAGCTTTGGGACAGGGGGCTACAATGAGCAGTTCTTC. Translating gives CASSFGTGGYNEQFF.

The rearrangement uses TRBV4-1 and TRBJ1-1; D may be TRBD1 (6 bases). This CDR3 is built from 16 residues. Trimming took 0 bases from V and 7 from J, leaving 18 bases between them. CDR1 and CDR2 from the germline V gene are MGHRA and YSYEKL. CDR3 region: CASSQESWGRGDEAFF. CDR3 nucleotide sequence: TGCGCCAGCAGCCAAGAATCGTGGGGCAGGGGAGATGAAGCTTTCTTT.

The CDR3 is CASRRALTEDTEAFF. The DNA for the CDR3 is TGTGCCAGCAGACGTGCTTTGACAGAAGACACTGAAGCTTTCTTT. The rearrangement uses TRBV6-5 and TRBJ1-1; the D gene is possibly TRBD1 (5 bases). V was shortened by 6 bases and J by 3 bases, with 17 bases between the two germline ends. CDR1 MNHEY and CDR2 SVGAGI come from the germline V gene. The CDR3 totals 15 residues.

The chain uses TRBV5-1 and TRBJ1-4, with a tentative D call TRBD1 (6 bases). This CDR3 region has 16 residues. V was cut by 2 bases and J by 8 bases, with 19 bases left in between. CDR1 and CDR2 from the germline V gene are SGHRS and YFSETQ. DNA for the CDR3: TGCGCCAGCAGCTTAGGCAGGGGCTTCCTTTTCGAAAAACTGTTTTTT. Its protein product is CASSLGRGFLFEKLFF. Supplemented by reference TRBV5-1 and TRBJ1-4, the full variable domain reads KAGVTQTPRYLIKTRGQQVTLSCSPISGHRSVSWYQQTPGQGLQFLFEYFSETQRNKGNFPGRFSGRQFSNSRSEMNVSTLELGDSALYLCASSLGRGFLFEKLFFGSGTQLSVL.

CDR3 amino acids: CASSQRDYEQYF. In nucleotides, the CDR3 is TGTGCCAGCAGCCAACGGGACTACGAGCAGTACTTC. The chain is built from TRBV6-5 and TRBJ2-7; tentatively, D is TRBD2 (5 bases). CDR1 is MNHEY and CDR2 is SVGAGI in the germline V gene. The CDR3 runs to 12 residues. Trimming cost V 6 bases and J 3 bases, with 9 bases left between them.

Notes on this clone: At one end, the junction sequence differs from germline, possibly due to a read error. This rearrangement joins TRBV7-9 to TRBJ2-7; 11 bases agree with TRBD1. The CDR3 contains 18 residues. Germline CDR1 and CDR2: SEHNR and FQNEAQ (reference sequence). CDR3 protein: CSSSLARDRGDSSYEQYF. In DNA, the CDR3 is TGTTCCAGCAGCTTGGCCAGGGACAGGGGGGATAGCTCCTACGAGCAGTACTTC.

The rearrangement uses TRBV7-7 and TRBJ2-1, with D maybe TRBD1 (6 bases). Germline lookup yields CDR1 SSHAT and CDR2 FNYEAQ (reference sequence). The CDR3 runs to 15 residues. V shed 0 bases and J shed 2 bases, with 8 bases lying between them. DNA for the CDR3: TGTGCCAGCAGCTTAGCGGGGGACACCTACAATGAGCAGTTCTTC. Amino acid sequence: CASSLAGDTYNEQFF.

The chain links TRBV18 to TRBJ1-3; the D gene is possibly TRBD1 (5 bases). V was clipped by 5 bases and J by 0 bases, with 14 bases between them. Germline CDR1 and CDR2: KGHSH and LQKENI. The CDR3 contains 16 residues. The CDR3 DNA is TGTGCCAGCTCAAAGCCTCAGGGCAGCTCTGGAAACACCATATATTTT. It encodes CASSKPQGSSGNTIYF.

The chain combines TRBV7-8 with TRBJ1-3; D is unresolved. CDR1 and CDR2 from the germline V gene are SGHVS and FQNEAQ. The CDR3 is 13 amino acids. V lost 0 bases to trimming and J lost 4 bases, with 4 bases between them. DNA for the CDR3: TGTGCCAGCAGCTTAGCGGGCGGAAACACCATATATTTT. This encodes CASSLAGGNTIYF.

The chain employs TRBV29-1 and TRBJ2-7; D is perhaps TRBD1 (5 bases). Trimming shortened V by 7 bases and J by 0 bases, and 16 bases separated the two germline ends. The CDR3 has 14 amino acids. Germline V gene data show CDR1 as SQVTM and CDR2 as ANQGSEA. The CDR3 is CSALTGKRSYEQYF. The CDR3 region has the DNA TGCAGCGCCCTCACAGGCAAGCGCTCCTACGAGCAGTACTTC.

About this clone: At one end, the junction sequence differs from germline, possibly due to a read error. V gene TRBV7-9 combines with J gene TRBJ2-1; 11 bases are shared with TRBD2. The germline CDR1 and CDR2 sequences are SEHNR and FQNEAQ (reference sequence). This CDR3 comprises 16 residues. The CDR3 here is CSSSLGTSGTEWEQFF. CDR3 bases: TGTTCCAGCAGCCTCGGGACTAGCGGCACCGAGTGGGAGCAGTTCTTC.

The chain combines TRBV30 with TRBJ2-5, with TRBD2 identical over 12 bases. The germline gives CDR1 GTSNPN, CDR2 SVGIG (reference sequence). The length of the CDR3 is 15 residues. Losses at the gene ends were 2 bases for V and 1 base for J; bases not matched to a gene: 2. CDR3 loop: CAWSRLAGVQETQYF. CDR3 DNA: TGTGCCTGGAGTCGACTAGCGGGGGTCCAAGAGACCCAGTACTTC.

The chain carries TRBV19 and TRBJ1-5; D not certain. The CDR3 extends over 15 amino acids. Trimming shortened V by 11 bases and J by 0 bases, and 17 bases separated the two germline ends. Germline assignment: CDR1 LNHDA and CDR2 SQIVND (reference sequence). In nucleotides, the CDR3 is TGTGCCGTAAGGACGGGCGGGTATAGCAATCAGCCCCAGCATTTT. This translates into CAVRTGGYSNQPQHF.

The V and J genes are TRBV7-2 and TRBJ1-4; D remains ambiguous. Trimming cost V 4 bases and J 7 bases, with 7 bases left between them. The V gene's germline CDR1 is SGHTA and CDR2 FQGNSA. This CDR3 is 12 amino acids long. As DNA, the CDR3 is TGTGCCAGCAGCTACGCAGGTGAAAAACTGTTTTTT. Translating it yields CASSYAGEKLFF.

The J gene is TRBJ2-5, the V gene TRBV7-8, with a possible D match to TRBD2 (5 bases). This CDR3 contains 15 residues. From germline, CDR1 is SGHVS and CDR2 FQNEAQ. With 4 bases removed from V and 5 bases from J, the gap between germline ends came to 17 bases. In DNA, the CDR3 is TGTGCCAGCAGCTGGGATTGGCTCCCGGGGGAGACCCAGTACTTC. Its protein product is CASSWDWLPGETQYF.

CDR3 bases: TGTGCCAGCAGCCCCGGGGAGGTCTGGGGAGATACGCAGTATTTT. Translated: CASSPGEVWGDTQYF. The chain has TRBV9 and TRBJ2-3, with a weak D call TRBD2 (6 bases). The CDR3 has 15 residues. Looked up from germline, CDR1 is SGDLS and CDR2 is YYNGEE. With 4 bases removed from V and 5 bases from J, the gap between germline ends came to 17 bases.

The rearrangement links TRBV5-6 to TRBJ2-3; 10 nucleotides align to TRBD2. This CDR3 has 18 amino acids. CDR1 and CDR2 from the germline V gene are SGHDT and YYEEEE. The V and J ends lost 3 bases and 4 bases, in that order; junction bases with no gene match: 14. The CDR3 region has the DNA TGTGCCAGCAGCTCCCGGCGCCAGCGGGGGGGCCCCTCAGATACGCAGTATTTT. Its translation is CASSSRRQRGGPSDTQYF.